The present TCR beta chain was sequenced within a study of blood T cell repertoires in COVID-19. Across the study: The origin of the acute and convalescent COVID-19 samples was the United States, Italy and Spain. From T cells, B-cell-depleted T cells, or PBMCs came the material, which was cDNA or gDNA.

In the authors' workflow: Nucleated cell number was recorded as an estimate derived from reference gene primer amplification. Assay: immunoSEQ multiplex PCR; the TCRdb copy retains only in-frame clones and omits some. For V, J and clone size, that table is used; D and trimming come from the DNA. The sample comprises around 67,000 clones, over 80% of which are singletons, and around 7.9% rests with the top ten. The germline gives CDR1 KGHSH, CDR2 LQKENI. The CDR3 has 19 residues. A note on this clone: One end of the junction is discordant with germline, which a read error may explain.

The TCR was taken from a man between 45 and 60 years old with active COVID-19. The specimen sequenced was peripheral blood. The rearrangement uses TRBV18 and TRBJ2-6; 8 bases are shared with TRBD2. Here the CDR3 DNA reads TGTGCCAGCTCACCCCGAACCGGGAGGGCCGGATCTGGTGCCAACGTCCTGACTTTC. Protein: CASSPRTGRAGSGANVLTF.